This TCR beta chain was documented in a study of PD-1 blockade in classical Hodgkin lymphoma. Whole-study results and caveats: Unlike CD8+ TCR diversity, which did not rise significantly by C4D1, CD4+ TCR diversity did.

TCRdb's copy holds only in-frame clones and misses some; the assay was immunoSEQ multiplex PCR. In the table there are under 95,000 clones, nearly 95% of which are singletons. Germline CDR1 and CDR2: LGHNT and FRNRAP. Trimming removed 5 bases from V and 8 bases from J, with 16 bases in between. This CDR3 is 14 amino acids long. Relapse after autologous stem cell transplantation occurred in every patient, and brentuximab vedotin exposure varied. On this clone itself: What it binds is unknown.

Sequenced here: peripheral blood mononuclear cells (PBMCs), sampled before the second cycle of nivolumab. The sequence derives from a human donor with classical Hodgkin lymphoma. The chain recombines TRBV12-5 with TRBJ2-1; D may be TRBD1 or TRBD2 (5 bases each). CDR3 DNA sequence: TGTGCTAGTGGTCAAGGTACGGGGCGCGATGAGCAGTTCTTC. This translates into CASGQGTGRDEQFF. Full variable domain (outside the CDR3, taken from reference TRBV12-5 and TRBJ2-1): DARVTQTPRHKVTEMGQEVTMRCQPILGHNTVFWYRQTMMQGLELLAYFRNRAPLDDSGMPKDRFSAEMPDATLATLKIQPSEPRDSAVYFCASGQGTGRDEQFFGPGTRLTVL.